One sample yielded the 9 T cell receptor beta chains listed below, sequenced in a study of blood T cell repertoires in COVID-19. The table came from immunoSEQ multiplex PCR; TCRdb's copy has only in-frame clones and leaves some out. Among 380,000 or so clones listed, roughly 86% were seen once. Sequenced: peripheral blood. These receptors all stem from a human donor with acute or convalescent COVID-19. The donor label of this sample is uncertain.

The V and J genes are TRBV29-1 and TRBJ1-1, with 9 bases fitting TRBD1. This CDR3 comprises 13 residues. Trimming at V came to 6 bases and at J to 5 bases, leaving 7 bases not matched to a gene. Germline V gives CDR1 SQVTM, CDR2 ANQGSEA. For the CDR3, the DNA is TGCAGCGTGGAGACAGGGGGGCGGACTGAAGCTTTCTTT. This encodes CSVETGGRTEAFF.

This clone was counted only a few times. This sequence joins TRBV5-4 and TRBJ1-5, with a weak D call TRBD1 (6 bases). The CDR3 loop spans 17 amino acids. The germline CDR1 and CDR2 sequences are SGHNT and YYREEE (reference sequence). V was pared by 4 bases and J by 7 bases, with 24 bases between. The CDR3 sequence is CASSPHGFGDKGQPQHF. Written as DNA, the CDR3 is TGTGCCAGCAGCCCACACGGATTCGGGGACAAAGGGCAGCCCCAGCATTTT.

This clone was observed a single time. V usage is TRBV7-9 and J usage is TRBJ2-1; 9 nucleotides match TRBD1. CDR1 SEHNR and CDR2 FQNEAQ come from the germline V gene (reference sequence). This CDR3 comprises 18 residues. Losses at the gene ends were 1 base for V and 1 base for J; bases not matched to a gene: 8. The DNA of the CDR3 is TGTGCCAGCAGCTTAGTCAAACAGGGGGCCGGGTCCTACAATGAGCAGTTCTTC. It encodes CASSLVKQGAGSYNEQFF. The variable domain in full, with the rest retrieved from reference TRBV7-9 and TRBJ2-1, is DTGVSQNPRHKITKRGQNVTFRCDPISEHNRLYWYRQTLGQGPEFLTYFQNEAQLEKSRLLSDRFSAERPKGSFSTLEIQRTEQGDSAMYLCASSLVKQGAGSYNEQFFGPGTRLTVL.

This clone was seen only a few times. V gene TRBV7-9 combines with J gene TRBJ2-1; the D gene is possibly TRBD2 (5 bases). Deletions cut 5 bases from V and 6 bases from J, with 11 bases between. Germline CDR1 reads SEHNR; CDR2 reads FQNEAQ (reference sequence). The length of the CDR3 is 13 residues. The CDR3 DNA sequence: TGTGCCAGCAGCCACCTAGCCGCCAATGAGCAGTTCTTC. Protein: CASSHLAANEQFF.

The gene calls are TRBV19 and TRBJ2-2, with 8 bases fitting TRBD1. CDR3 length equals 14 residues. Looked up from germline, CDR1 is LNHDA and CDR2 is SQIVND (reference sequence). The V segment lost 6 bases and the J segment 3 bases; nucleotides outside the gene matches: 3. As DNA, the CDR3 is TGTGCCAGTAGCCCGACAGGGGACACCGGGGAGCTGTTTTTT. Translating gives CASSPTGDTGELFF. Full variable domain (missing parts from reference TRBV19 and TRBJ2-2): DGGITQSPKYLFRKEGQNVTLSCEQNLNHDAMYWYRQDPGQGLRLIYYSQIVNDFQKGDIAEGYSVSREKKESFPLTVTSAQKNPTAFYLCASSPTGDTGELFFGEGSRLTVL.

V usage is TRBV7-2 and J usage is TRBJ2-3; D is perhaps TRBD2 (6 bases). Per germline, CDR1 SGHTA and CDR2 FQGNSA. The V gene lost 1 base and the J gene lost 4 bases, with 6 bases spanning the gap. The CDR3 is 13 amino acids. CDR3 sequence reads: CASSLGGADTQYF. The CDR3 bases are TGTGCCAGCAGCTTAGGCGGGGCAGATACGCAGTATTTT.

V usage is TRBV6-5 and J usage is TRBJ2-1, with 12 bases fitting TRBD2. CDR1 is MNHEY, CDR2 SVGAGI, per germline. The CDR3 extends over 14 amino acids. Unmatched junction bases numbered 7, after V lost 6 bases and J lost 10 bases. DNA of the CDR3: TGTGCCAGCAGCCGACTAGCGGGAGTGGAAGAGCAGTTCTTC. It codes for CASSRLAGVEEQFF.

The chain joins TRBV2 to TRBJ1-1; TRBD1 matches 7 bases. Germline CDR1 is SNHLY and CDR2 is FYNNEI. CDR3 length: 15 amino acids. The trim removed 4 bases at V and 5 bases at J, leaving 10 bases unmatched. The CDR3 is CASSVEEGAGTEAFF. CDR3 sequence (DNA): TGTGCCAGCAGTGTGGAGGAGGGGGCGGGGACTGAAGCTTTCTTT.

The chain is built from TRBV10-1 and TRBJ2-3, with D possibly matching TRBD2 (7 bases). The V gene lost 2 bases and the J gene lost 3 bases, with 12 bases spanning the gap. CDR1 is WNHNN, CDR2 SYGVQD, per germline (reference sequence). This CDR3 has 15 amino acids. CDR3 nucleotide sequence: TGCGCCAGCAGTGAGGCGGGGGCGGGGACAGATACGCAGTATTTT. Translated: CASSEAGAGTDTQYF.